This T cell receptor beta chain came from a study of Ad26.COV2.S vaccination and SARS-CoV-2 variants. Notes on the study in general: Spike-specific TCR breadth was greater in vaccine than placebo recipients.

This clone turned up a few times. What it recognizes is unknown. Only in-frame clones appear in the TCRdb table, and some are missing; sequencing was by immunoSEQ multiplex PCR. The sample lists roughly 180,000 clones, around nine tenths seen once, with more than 4.5% in the top ten. This CDR3 is 13 amino acids long. Germline CDR1 reads SNHLY; CDR2 reads FYNNEI. The ends were cut back, 4 bases at V and 3 bases at J, with 10 bases in the middle. V and J are TRBV2 and TRBJ2-7; perhaps TRBD1 as D (5 bases). The origin of this receptor is a human donor who had recovered from COVID-19. The sequencing here drew on peripheral blood, taken after recovery from COVID-19. Here the CDR3 reads CASSGERGYEQYF. For the CDR3, the DNA is TGTGCCAGCAGTGGGGAAAGGGGCTACGAGCAGTACTTC.